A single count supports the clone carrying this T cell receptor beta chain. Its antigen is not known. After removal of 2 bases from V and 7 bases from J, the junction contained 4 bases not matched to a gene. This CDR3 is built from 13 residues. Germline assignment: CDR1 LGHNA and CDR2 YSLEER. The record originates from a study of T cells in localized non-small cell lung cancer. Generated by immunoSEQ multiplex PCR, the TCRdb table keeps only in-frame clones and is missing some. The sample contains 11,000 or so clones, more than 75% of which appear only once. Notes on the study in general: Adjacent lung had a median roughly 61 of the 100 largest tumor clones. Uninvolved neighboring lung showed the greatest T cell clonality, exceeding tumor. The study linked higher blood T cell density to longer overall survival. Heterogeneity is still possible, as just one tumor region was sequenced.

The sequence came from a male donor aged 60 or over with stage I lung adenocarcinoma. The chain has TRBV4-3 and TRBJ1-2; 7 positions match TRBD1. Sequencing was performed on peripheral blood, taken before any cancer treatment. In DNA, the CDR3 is TGCGCCAGCAGCCAACAGGGGGTTGGTGGCTACACCTTC. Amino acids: CASSQQGVGGYTF.